These T cell receptor beta chains were read from a single sample in a study of blood T cell repertoires in COVID-19. Sequencing was performed with immunoSEQ multiplex PCR; in TCRdb, only in-frame clones are kept and a portion is missing. The sample yields tens of thousands of clones, approximately 84% seen once. Sequencing was carried out using peripheral blood. The receptors derive from a man aged 45-65 years with acute or convalescent COVID-19. Both conserved end residues are part of each CDR3. A D gene is named only where the DNA matches it firmly. Not every row has a clone size; where given, it reads once, few, many or a size class.

v_call	j_call	clone_size	d_call	cdr3_nt	cdr3_aa
TRBV10-3	TRBJ2-2	.	TRBD1	TGTGCCATCAGTGCTCGGACAGGGCACACCGGGGAGCTGTTTTTT	CAISARTGHTGELFF
TRBV7-9	TRBJ2-7	.	.	TGTGCCAGCAGCTCGGGACTTCAAGAGGAGCAGTACTTC	CASSSGLQEEQYF
TRBV15	TRBJ1-2	.	.	TGTGCCACCAGCAGTCAGGGGCCTAACTATGGCTACACCTTC	CATSSQGPNYGYTF
TRBV18	TRBJ1-2	.	.	TGTGCCAGCTCCGGAGAGGGGGTCTATGGCTACACCTTC	CASSGEGVYGYTF
TRBV6-5	TRBJ1-5	.	TRBD1	TGTGCCAGCAGTTCAACCGGGACAGAAAGGCACCAGCCCCAGCATTTT	CASSSTGTERHQPQHF
TRBV12-3/TRBV12-4	TRBJ2-3	.	TRBD2	TGTGCCAGCACGACTAGCGTCACAGATACGCAGTATTTT	CASTTSVTDTQYF
TRBV5-1	TRBJ2-1	.	.	TGCGCCAGCAGCTTACAGGTTAGCAATGAGCAGTTCTTC	CASSLQVSNEQFF
TRBV2	TRBJ2-5	.	TRBD2	TGTGCCAGCAGTGAGGGGGGGGGAGAGACCCAGTACTTC	CASSEGGGETQYF
TRBV2	TRBJ1-5	.	.	TGTGCCAGCAGTGAGCGGGGCTCGTGGCCCCAGCATTTT	CASSERGSWPQHF
TRBV11-2	TRBJ2-1	.	TRBD2	TGTGCCAGCAGCTTAGTCCGGGGTAGCGGGAATAATGAGCAGTTCTTC	CASSLVRGSGNNEQFF
TRBV12-3/TRBV12-4	TRBJ1-2	.	TRBD1	TGTGCCAGCAGCCTTAACGACAGGGGTGGCTACACCTTC	CASSLNDRGGYTF
TRBV11-2	TRBJ2-1	.	TRBD1	TGTGCCAGCAGCTTTACAGGGGTATACAATGAGCAGTTCTTC	CASSFTGVYNEQFF
TRBV6-5	TRBJ2-7	.	TRBD2	TGTGCCAGCAGAAAGGGACTAGCGGGAGTCTACGAGCAGTACTTC	CASRKGLAGVYEQYF
TRBV27	TRBJ2-7	.	TRBD2	TGTGCCAGCAGTTCTCGGGGGGGGGCGAGGACCTTAGGCTACGAGCAGTACTTC	CASSSRGGARTLGYEQYF
TRBV11-3	TRBJ1-6	.	TRBD1	TGTGCCAGCAGCTTAGAAGGGACAGGGGAATCACCCCTCCACTTT	CASSLEGTGESPLHF
TRBV5-1	TRBJ1-4	.	.	TGCGCCAGCAGCTGGGGACACATGACTGAAAAACTGTTTTTT	CASSWGHMTEKLFF
TRBV28	TRBJ2-7	.	TRBD2	TGTGCCAGCAGTCGGACTAGCGGGAGCTACGAGCAGTACTTC	CASSRTSGSYEQYF
TRBV7-9	TRBJ2-1	.	.	TGTGCCAGCAGCTTATTAAAGTCGGGTTATGAGCAGTTCTTC	CASSLLKSGYEQFF
TRBV4-1	TRBJ1-4	.	.	TGCGCCAGCAGCCAAGAGTTGGCTGGGGGGGAAAAACTGTTTTTT	CASSQELAGGEKLFF
TRBV19	TRBJ2-1	.	.	TGTGCCAGTAGTATAGGGGCCAGGATGAATGAGCAGTTCTTC	CASSIGARMNEQFF
TRBV10-1	TRBJ1-1	once	.	TGCGCCAGCAGTGAGCAGGGAGGCACTGAAGCTTTCTTT	CASSEQGGTEAFF
TRBV27	TRBJ1-3	.	.	TGTGCCAGCAGTACCCGAGGCGGGGTTGGTGGAAACACCATATATTTT	CASSTRGGVGGNTIYF
TRBV2	TRBJ1-2	.	.	TGTGCCAGCAGTGACTTAGGGGTTTATGGCTACACCTTC	CASSDLGVYGYTF
TRBV19	TRBJ1-5	once	TRBD1	TGTGCCAGTAGTATAAACAGGGGGCTCAATCAGCCCCAGCATTTT	CASSINRGLNQPQHF
TRBV27	TRBJ1-4	few	.	TGTGCCAGCAGTATCCGACAGAATGAAAAACTGTTTTTT	CASSIRQNEKLFF
TRBV12-3/TRBV12-4	TRBJ1-1	few	.	TGTGCCAGCAGTCCACGGGGACAAGCGGCTTTCTTT	CASSPRGQAAFF
TRBV20-1	TRBJ2-7	.	.	TGCAGTGCTAGTCGACGGACTGGTAGCTCCTACGAGCAGTACTTC	CSASRRTGSSYEQYF
TRBV2	TRBJ2-5	.	TRBD2	TGTGCCAGCATCGGCGGGGGGGCGGGTCAAGAGACCCAGTACTTC	CASIGGGAGQETQYF
TRBV6-5	TRBJ2-7	.	TRBD2	TGTGCCAGCGCCCGGGGGGGGGACCGCTCCTACGAGCAGTACTTC	CASARGGDRSYEQYF
TRBV5-1	TRBJ2-1	.	TRBD2	TGCGCCAGCCGACGGGATGGGCTAGCGGGAGGAGGCAATGAGCAGTTCTTC	CASRRDGLAGGGNEQFF
TRBV4-1	TRBJ1-4	.	.	TGCGCCGCTAAGGAGCAGGGATCTCAAAAACTGTTTTTT	CAAKEQGSQKLFF
TRBV6-5	TRBJ1-5	.	.	TGTGCCGTATCTTTAATTAATCAGCCCCAGCATTTT	CAVSLINQPQHF
TRBV7-6	TRBJ2-5	.	.	TGTGCCAGCAGCTTAAGCCAGGTCCAAGAGACCCAGTACTTC	CASSLSQVQETQYF
TRBV4-1	TRBJ2-2	.	.	TGCGCCAGCAAGAGGGCCCTCACCACCGGGGAGCTGTTTTTT	CASKRALTTGELFF
TRBV5-4	TRBJ1-6	.	.	TGTGCCAGCAGCTACTCCGCAGGGCTGGGTTCACCCCTCCACTTT	CASSYSAGLGSPLHF
TRBV19	TRBJ1-5	.	.	TGTGCCAGTACCCGGACATGGCCCCAGCATTTT	CASTRTWPQHF
TRBV6-2/TRBV6-3	TRBJ1-5	.	.	TGTGCCAGCAGTTACTCGAGGCTGAGGGAGCCCCAGCATTTT	CASSYSRLREPQHF
TRBV23-1	TRBJ2-7	.	TRBD2	TGCGCCAGCAGTCAAACGGGGGGGGCAGGCTACGAGCAGTACTTC	CASSQTGGAGYEQYF
TRBV18	TRBJ2-1	.	TRBD1	TGTGCCAGCTCATCTCAGGCAGGGGGATACAATGAGCAGTTCTTC	CASSSQAGGYNEQFF
TRBV29-1	TRBJ2-1	.	TRBD2	TGCAGCGTTGAATCGGTAGCGGGAGCTGGCTACAATGAGCAGTTCTTC	CSVESVAGAGYNEQFF
TRBV5-4	TRBJ2-3	once	TRBD2	TGTGCCAGCAGCTTGCATACAGCGGGGGGGTTCACAGATACGCAGTATTTT	CASSLHTAGGFTDTQYF
TRBV2	TRBJ2-3	.	TRBD1	TGTGCCAGCAGGGGACAGGGGGGTACGCAGTATTTT	CASRGQGGTQYF
TRBV27	TRBJ1-2	.	TRBD1	TGTGCCAGCAGTTTAGCAGGGGGCCCCGGCTATGGCTACACCTTC	CASSLAGGPGYGYTF
TRBV6-2/TRBV6-3	TRBJ2-1	.	TRBD2	TGTGCCAGCAGTTACCCGACCCGGACTAGCGGGCCCAAAAGCTCCTACAATGAGCAGTTCTTC	CASSYPTRTSGPKSSYNEQFF
TRBV30	TRBJ1-2	.	.	TGTGCCTGGAGCCCGACCCCCAGGCATGGCTACACCTTC	CAWSPTPRHGYTF
TRBV6-4	TRBJ2-1	.	TRBD2	TGTGCCAGCAGTGACTCAACTAGCGGGGGGCATGAGCAGTTCTTC	CASSDSTSGGHEQFF
TRBV3-1/TRBV3-2	TRBJ2-1	.	.	TGTGCCAGCAGCCAAGAAGGAGATGAGCAGTTCTTC	CASSQEGDEQFF
TRBV10-3	TRBJ2-1	few	.	TGTGCCATCAGTGAGTCGGCGGAGGCTCAGTTCTTC	CAISESAEAQFF
TRBV5-8	TRBJ2-2	few	TRBD2	TGTGCCAGCAGCTTCCGGGGAGGGGTCGGGGAGCTGTTTTTT	CASSFRGGVGELFF
TRBV19	TRBJ2-1	.	.	TGTGCCAGTAGTCTTACAGTGAGCTCCTACAATGAGCAGTTCTTC	CASSLTVSSYNEQFF
TRBV12-3/TRBV12-4	TRBJ2-7	.	TRBD1	TGTGCCGTGAAACGACAGGGGGATGGCGAGCAGTACTTC	CAVKRQGDGEQYF
TRBV6-1	TRBJ1-6	.	.	TGTGCCAGCAGTGAAGTGGGGGGGGGACAAAAGAGGTATAATTCACCCCTCCACTTT	CASSEVGGGQKRYNSPLHF
TRBV19	TRBJ1-6	.	.	TGTGCCAGCAGGGGTAATAATTCACCCCTCCACTTT	CASRGNNSPLHF
TRBV4-2	TRBJ1-5	once	.	TGTGCCAGCAGCCAAGAGATACAGAGTAATCAGCCCCAGCATTTT	CASSQEIQSNQPQHF